This T cell receptor beta chain was recorded in a study of T cell repertoires in cytomegalovirus infection. This clonotype was observed at least ten times. The antigen remains unidentified. From the reads, TCRdb called clonotypes with MiXCR, one entry per CDR3 protein. The repertoire consists of around 260,000 distinct CDR3 sequences, with approximately 10% occurring once and the leading ten covering around 16%. Germline CDR1 and CDR2: SNHLY and FYNNEI. This CDR3 is 12 amino acids long. Trimming shortened V by 6 bases and J by 4 bases, and 9 bases separated the two germline ends. Findings and caveats of the study: Dominant in the ex vivo response were TCR beta clonotypes restricted by HLA-C and specific for CMV. The study identified carriers of CMV plus the relevant HLA from cumulative public TCR beta family frequency.

The chain couples TRBV2 to TRBJ1-2; D is unclear. This TCR was recovered from a human donor in good health (CMV status not recorded). Some clones in this sample may be carry-over from other donors' samples. The sample taken for sequencing was PBMCs. CDR3 in DNA: TGTGCCAGCAGGGCTCAAGGCTATGGCTACACCTTC. Translated: CASRAQGYGYTF. The full variable domain, in which reference TRBV2 and TRBJ1-2 provide the parts outside the CDR3, is EPEVTQTPSHQVTQMGQEVILRCVPISNHLYFYWYRQILGQKVEFLVSFYNNEISEKSEIFDDQFSVERPDGSNFTLKIRSTKLEDSAMYFCASRAQGYGYTFGSGTRLTVV.